These T cell receptor beta chains were read from a single sample in a study of blood T cell repertoires in COVID-19. Here immunoSEQ multiplex PCR was the method, and the copy in TCRdb shows in-frame clones only, minus some. The sample contains 120,000 to 150,000 clones, around 87% of which appear only once. The sequencing input was PBMCs or T cells enriched from blood (not recorded which). Receptors originate from a woman in her forties who had been exposed to COVID-19. The CDR3 runs from the conserved cysteine through the conserved F or W.

j_gene	v_gene	CDR3aa
TRBJ2-7	TRBV27	CASSVAGLAAYEQYF
TRBJ1-6	TRBV7-9	CASGRGGTYNSPLHF
TRBJ2-1	TRBV5-6	CASSSGLRRGNEQFF
TRBJ1-2	TRBV5-4	CASTLGGQLGYTF
TRBJ2-3	TRBV13	CASSSTFRGTDTQYF
TRBJ1-1	TRBV19	CASKEWGQTEAFF
TRBJ2-2	TRBV4-1	CASSQDSAGGGTGELFF
TRBJ2-2	TRBV6-6	CAGRLAGNTGELFF
TRBJ2-7	TRBV4-2	CASSQDSSGIYEQYF
TRBJ1-2	TRBV13	CASSLGQGGYGYTF